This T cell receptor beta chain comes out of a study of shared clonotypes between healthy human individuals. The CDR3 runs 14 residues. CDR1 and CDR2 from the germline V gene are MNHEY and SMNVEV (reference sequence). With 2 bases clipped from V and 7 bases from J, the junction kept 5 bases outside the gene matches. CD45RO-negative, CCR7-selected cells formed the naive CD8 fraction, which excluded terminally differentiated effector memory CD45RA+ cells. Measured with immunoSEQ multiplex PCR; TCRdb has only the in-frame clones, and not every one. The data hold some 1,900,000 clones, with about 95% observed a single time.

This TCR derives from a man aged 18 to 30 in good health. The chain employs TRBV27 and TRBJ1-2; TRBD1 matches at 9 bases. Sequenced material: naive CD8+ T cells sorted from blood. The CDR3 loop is CASSLRTGAGGYTF. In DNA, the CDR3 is TGTGCCAGCAGTTTAAGGACAGGGGCCGGTGGCTACACCTTC.